The 23 T cell receptor beta chains given below trace back to one sample, sequenced in a study of blood T cell repertoires in COVID-19. Measured with immunoSEQ multiplex PCR; TCRdb has only the in-frame clones, and not every one. The table records approximately 50,000 clones, roughly 87% of them present only once. Sequencing was carried out using peripheral blood. These receptors were collected from a human donor in a cohort sampled during active COVID-19.

Only one count was recorded for this clone. The chain has TRBV24-1 and TRBJ2-1, with 9 bases matching TRBD1. The CDR3 spans 16 residues. V shed 4 bases and J 5 bases; nucleotides not matched to a gene: 8. Germline V gene lookup returns CDR1 KGHDR and CDR2 SFDVKD. CDR3 loop: CATSESGRTGDNEQFF. CDR3 nucleotides: TGTGCCACCAGTGAATCCGGCCGGACAGGGGACAATGAGCAGTTCTTC.

This chain connects TRBV5-8 to TRBJ2-3; maybe TRBD2 (7 bases). From germline, CDR1 is SGHTS and CDR2 YDEGEE. The germline V and J ends were trimmed by 7 bases and 6 bases, with 18 bases remaining between them. This CDR3 has 14 residues. The CDR3 coding sequence is TGTGCCAGCTCCAGATACCGGGGGGCTGATACGCAGTATTTT. This codes for CASSRYRGADTQYF.

This chain connects TRBV5-4 to TRBJ2-7; TRBD2 matches at 7 bases. V shed 3 bases and J 2 bases; nucleotides not matched to a gene: 8. The CDR3 sequence is 15 residues long. From germline, CDR1 is SGHNT and CDR2 YYREEE (reference sequence). CDR3 residues: CASSSTSGGAYEQYF. Here the CDR3 DNA reads TGTGCCAGCAGCTCGACTTCGGGAGGAGCCTACGAGCAGTACTTC.

The chain combines TRBV18 with TRBJ2-1; 11 bases are shared with TRBD2. Germline-derived CDR1 and CDR2 are KGHSH and LQKENI. This CDR3 region has 14 residues. After removal of 5 bases from V and 6 bases from J, the junction contained 3 bases not matched to a gene. Here the CDR3 reads CASSFGLAGNEQFF. In nucleotides, the CDR3 is TGTGCCAGCTCATTCGGACTAGCGGGCAATGAGCAGTTCTTC.

The chain has TRBV27 and TRBJ1-2; 11 nucleotides line up with TRBD1. The CDR3 has 13 amino acids. CDR1 is MNHEY and CDR2 is SMNVEV in the germline V gene (reference sequence). Trimming removed 6 bases from V and 8 bases from J; junction bases left unmatched: 5. The CDR3 DNA follows: TGTGCCAGCAGGGGACAGGGGGAATCCGGCTACACCTTC. It specifies CASRGQGESGYTF.

The gene calls are TRBV28 and TRBJ2-2; a possible D gene is TRBD1 (5 bases). This CDR3 spans 15 amino acids. V was clipped by 5 bases and J by 0 bases, with 10 bases between them. Germline CDR1 is MDHEN and CDR2 is SYDVKM. In nucleotides, the CDR3 is TGTGCCAGCAGTCAATACAGGACGAACACCGGGGAGCTGTTTTTT. This sequence encodes CASSQYRTNTGELFF.

The V and J genes are TRBV6-4 and TRBJ2-3, with D unclear. The CDR3 sequence is 14 residues long. V was clipped by 7 bases and J by 0 bases, with 11 bases between them. The germline gives CDR1 MRHNA, CDR2 SNTAGT. The CDR3 DNA follows: TGTGCCAGCAAGTTAAGCGCGAGCACAGATACGCAGTATTTT. Its translation is CASKLSASTDTQYF.

The chain carries TRBV3-1 (or the pseudogene TRBV3-2) and TRBJ1-1; TRBD1 is a possible D gene (5 bases). The CDR3 length is 15 residues. The V end lost 1 base, the J end lost 5 bases, and 14 bases lay between the germline ends. Germline V gene sequence: CDR1 LGHDT, CDR2 YNNKEL (reference sequence). The CDR3 DNA is TGTGCCAGCAGCCAAGGGACCTCGGGGGAAACTGAAGCTTTCTTT. Protein sequence: CASSQGTSGETEAFF.

The chain has TRBV4-1 and TRBJ2-1; possible D gene TRBD2, 6 bases. Germline CDR1 MGHRA, CDR2 YSYEKL. This CDR3 contains 16 residues. V was pared by 4 bases and J by 0 bases, with 13 bases between. CDR3 sequence: CASSLGGGSSYNEQFF. The DNA for the CDR3 is TGCGCCAGCAGCCTGGGGGGTGGCAGCTCCTACAATGAGCAGTTCTTC.

This rearrangement joins TRBV27 to TRBJ2-3, with 11 bases fitting TRBD2. Germline V gene lookup returns CDR1 MNHEY and CDR2 SMNVEV (reference sequence). V dropped 5 bases and J dropped 3; count of bases not matched to a gene: 16. The CDR3 consists of 19 residues. The CDR3 sequence: CASSTTLGTSGRLTDTQYF. The CDR3 nucleotides read TGTGCCAGCAGTACCACCCTCGGCACTAGCGGGAGATTGACAGATACGCAGTATTTT.

The chain is built from TRBV7-2 and TRBJ2-7, with D uncertain. Trimming cost V 4 bases and J 0 bases, with 7 bases left between them. The length of the CDR3 is 13 residues. From germline, CDR1 is SGHTA and CDR2 FQGNSA. CDR3 residues: CASSSPSSYEQYF. The CDR3 DNA is TGTGCCAGCAGCTCCCCTTCCTCCTACGAGCAGTACTTC.

This chain joins TRBV28 and TRBJ1-1; a weak D match, TRBD1 (6 bases). The CDR3 has 13 amino acids. Per the germline V gene, CDR1 is MDHEN and CDR2 is SYDVKM. The ends were cut back, 3 bases at V and 3 bases at J, with 8 bases in the middle. DNA for the CDR3: TGTGCCAGCAGTTTCTACAGGGACACTGAAGCTTTCTTT. As protein: CASSFYRDTEAFF.

J is TRBJ2-3 and V is TRBV13; 7 bases map to TRBD2. The CDR3 is 16 residues long. J gave up 0 bases and V 2 bases, and 5 bases lay outside the gene matches. Germline assignment: CDR1 PRHDT and CDR2 FYEKMQ (reference sequence). The CDR3 bases are TGTGCCAGCAGCTTACTAGCGGAATCTAGCACAGATACGCAGTATTTT. Its protein product is CASSLLAESSTDTQYF.

V and J are TRBV15 and TRBJ2-5, with TRBD2 matching over 8 bases. Germline assignment: CDR1 LNHNV and CDR2 YYDKDF (reference sequence). The CDR3 is made up of 15 amino acids. Trimming removed 3 bases from V and 4 bases from J; junction bases left unmatched: 7. The CDR3 here is CATSSRSGGAETQYF. CDR3 bases: TGTGCCACCAGCAGTAGATCGGGGGGGGCAGAGACCCAGTACTTC.

The chain uses TRBV11-3 and TRBJ2-1, with 8 bases matching TRBD2. CDR3 size: 15 residues. The trim removed 6 bases at V and 5 bases at J, leaving 9 bases unmatched. CDR1 is SGHNT and CDR2 is YENEEA in the germline V gene. In nucleotides, the CDR3 is TGTGCCAGCAGTCCCTATAATAGCGGGAACAATGAGCAGTTCTTC. This encodes CASSPYNSGNNEQFF.

The gene calls are TRBV2 and TRBJ2-3, with 10 bases aligning to TRBD2. Germline CDR1 and CDR2: SNHLY and FYNNEI. This CDR3 has 19 residues. V lost 5 bases, J lost 6 bases, and 20 bases stayed unmatched. Here the CDR3 reads CASSFGGASGSWVSDTQYF. CDR3 nucleotides: TGTGCCAGCAGTTTTGGGGGGGCTAGCGGGAGTTGGGTCTCGGATACGCAGTATTTT.

This clone was counted a few times. The V gene is TRBV19, the J gene TRBJ2-7, with TRBD1 as a possible D gene (7 bases). Between the trimmed V and J ends, which lost 9 bases and 11 bases, there was a span of 32 bases. Germline V lookup: CDR1 LNHDA, CDR2 SQIVND (reference sequence). The CDR3 runs 16 residues. This chain's CDR3 is CASAQGGSRDTPLKYF. As DNA, the CDR3 is TGTGCCAGCGCTCAGGGGGGAAGCCGGGACACCCCTTTGAAGTACTTC.

This clone was seen only a few times. The gene calls are TRBV20-1 and TRBJ1-5; possible D gene TRBD1, 5 bases. The CDR3 length is 14 residues. The germline CDR1 and CDR2 sequences are DFQATT and SNEGSKA (reference sequence). With 3 bases removed from V and 4 bases from J, the gap between germline ends came to 13 bases. The CDR3 DNA reads TGCAGTGCTAGTAGCGCAGGGATTAATCAGCCCCAGCATTTT. Its translation is CSASSAGINQPQHF.

The rearrangement joins TRBV14 to TRBJ2-1; D ambiguous. The CDR3 extends over 14 amino acids. CDR1 and CDR2 from the germline V gene are SGHDN and FVKESK. Trimming pared 3 bases from V and 0 bases from J, leaving 6 bases between. The CDR3 loop reads CASSHLSSYNEQFF. In nucleotides, the CDR3 is TGTGCCAGCAGCCACTTGAGCTCCTACAATGAGCAGTTCTTC.

The V call is TRBV7-2, the J call TRBJ2-1; 9 bases align to TRBD2. This CDR3 has 17 residues. V was pared by 5 bases and J by 9 bases, with 17 bases of the junction left unmatched. CDR1 is SGHTA and CDR2 is FQGNSA in the germline V gene. DNA of the CDR3: TGTGCCAGCAGCCCATCCGCGGCTAGCGGGGAGGGCGGTGAGCAGTTCTTC. Protein sequence: CASSPSAASGEGGEQFF.

The chain combines TRBV5-4 with TRBJ2-3; 7 nucleotides align to TRBD2. The CDR3 is 16 amino acids. Trimming at V came to 3 bases and at J to 2 bases, leaving 9 bases not matched to a gene. Germline V lookup: CDR1 SGHNT, CDR2 YYREEE (reference sequence). This CDR3 is CASSYPGTKPTDTQYF. The CDR3 bases are TGTGCCAGCAGCTATCCCGGGACTAAGCCCACAGATACGCAGTATTTT.

The rearrangement links TRBV4-2 to TRBJ2-3; maybe TRBD2 (6 bases). V lost 4 bases, J lost 0 bases, and 8 bases lay in between. This CDR3 has 14 amino acids. Germline CDR1 and CDR2: LGHNA and YNFKEQ. The CDR3 reads CASSPGGSTDTQYF. CDR3 sequence (DNA): TGTGCCAGCAGCCCCGGAGGGAGCACAGATACGCAGTATTTT.

This clone has just one count. The chain has TRBV27 and TRBJ2-7; D is possibly TRBD2 (6 bases). The CDR3 spans 14 residues. CDR1 MNHEY and CDR2 SMNVEV come from the germline V gene (reference sequence). The germline V and J ends were trimmed by 2 bases and 3 bases, with 11 bases remaining between them. The CDR3 nucleotides are TGTGCCAGCAGTTTAGGGGGGATTCTCTACGAGCAGTACTTC. It is translated as CASSLGGILYEQYF.